The present T cell receptor beta chain was sequenced within a study of OX40 agonist ivuxolimab in advanced cancers. Overall study: A male proportion of just over 80% was recorded, with mean age approximately 57 years and range about 23 to 90.

V lost 4 bases and J 3 bases, leaving 10 bases between the germline ends. Germline V gene data show CDR1 as MNHEY and CDR2 as SMNVEV (reference sequence). The CDR3 spans 13 residues. A single count supports this clone. Its target is unknown. General study results and limits: Mean expanded clone counts were higher in CD8+ than CD4+ T cells. There was clonal expansion of CD4+ and CD8+ blood T cells by week 6 at 0.1 to 3.0 mg/kg.

Baseline was the first blood sampling point, followed by cycle 4 day 1 and cycle 7 day 1. TCRdb keeps only in-frame clones here, not all; method: immunoSEQ multiplex PCR. This table has tens of thousands of clones, around 90% appearing once. This rearrangement joins TRBV27 to TRBJ2-7, with no clear D. The sample was CD4+ or CD8+ T cells sorted from blood, taken in a trial of the OX40 agonist ivuxolimab. The sequence was collected from an adult with an advanced solid tumor such as melanoma, head and neck, liver or kidney cancer. CDR3 residues: CASSSPNHYEQYF. CDR3 nucleotides: TGTGCCAGCAGTTCCCCTAATCACTACGAGCAGTACTTC.